The entry that follows covers one TCR beta chain sequence. The antigen is undetermined. Measured with immunoSEQ multiplex PCR; TCRdb has only the in-frame clones, and not every one. Found here are approximately 67,000 clones, roughly 92% of them singletons; the top ten hold 11%. The data originate from a study of Tregs in tolerant kidney transplant recipients. Broader study findings: Findings come from small patient numbers and require larger validation.

The V gene end was trimmed by 3 bases and the J gene end by 10 bases; junction bases not matched to a gene: 7. CDR3 length: 16 residues. From germline, CDR1 is SEHNR and CDR2 FQNEAQ (reference sequence). The sample consisted of CD8+ T cells from blood, taken before the transplant. V gene TRBV7-9 combines with J gene TRBJ2-1; TRBD2 agrees at 15 bases. The origin of this receptor is a human donor who received a combined kidney and bone marrow transplant. CDR3 protein: CASSLITGLAGGEQFF. The CDR3 DNA reads TGTGCCAGCAGCTTGATCACCGGACTAGCGGGAGGGGAGCAGTTCTTC.